One sample yielded the 18 T cell receptor beta chains listed below, sequenced in a study of cytomegalovirus exposure and HLA in healthy donors. PCR was performed using 60 Vbeta and 13 Jbeta primers. The protocol was immunoSEQ multiplex PCR, while the TCRdb copy is restricted to in-frame clones and leaves out a portion. The sample holds fewer than 100,000 clones. Material for sequencing was PBMCs. The receptor set was obtained from a woman aged 55-70 years in good health and CMV-seronegative.

The V and J genes are TRBV29-1 and TRBJ2-7; 9 nucleotides line up with TRBD1. Germline loops: CDR1 SQVTM, CDR2 ANQGSEA. The V gene end was trimmed by 5 bases and the J gene end by 2 bases; junction bases not matched to a gene: 16. The length of the CDR3 is 17 residues. CDR3: CSVIVPGQGLLAYEQYF. In DNA form, the CDR3 reads TGCAGCGTTATTGTCCCGGGACAGGGACTCCTTGCCTACGAGCAGTACTTC.

V is TRBV9 and J is TRBJ2-1; possibly TRBD1 for D (6 bases). Trimming removed 0 bases at V and 3 bases at J, with 10 bases between. This CDR3 has 15 residues. Germline CDR1 reads SGDLS; CDR2 reads YYNGEE. CDR3 sequence reads: CASSVEGEFYNEQFF. The CDR3 DNA is TGTGCCAGCAGCGTAGAGGGGGAATTCTACAATGAGCAGTTCTTC.

This chain joins TRBV5-4 and TRBJ2-1, with 14 bases identical to TRBD2. CDR1 is SGHNT, CDR2 YYREEE, per germline (reference sequence). After removal of 4 bases from V and 8 bases from J, the junction contained 5 bases not matched to a gene. The CDR3 covers 15 residues. This CDR3 reads CASSGTSGSYHEQFF. CDR3 in DNA: TGTGCCAGCAGCGGGACTAGCGGGAGTTATCATGAGCAGTTCTTC.

V is TRBV25-1 and J is TRBJ2-5; a weak D match, TRBD2 (6 bases). Trimming pared 1 base from V and 4 bases from J, leaving 10 bases between. Per germline, CDR1 MGHDK and CDR2 SYGVNS. The CDR3 sequence is 14 residues long. The CDR3 DNA reads TGTGCCAGCAGTGAATTTCGGGGGTCAGAGACCCAGTACTTC. It codes for CASSEFRGSETQYF.

The rearrangement joins TRBV19 to TRBJ1-2, with 10 bases matching TRBD1. CDR3 length equals 17 residues. V lost 0 bases to trimming and J lost 0 bases; unmatched junction nucleotides: 4. Germline CDR1 reads LNHDA; CDR2 reads SQIVND (reference sequence). The CDR3 protein is CASSIETGTGANYGYTF. The CDR3 coding sequence is TGTGCCAGTAGTATAGAGACCGGGACAGGGGCTAACTATGGCTACACCTTC.

The chain carries TRBV5-1 and TRBJ2-3; 8 positions match TRBD1. Per the germline V gene, CDR1 is SGHRS and CDR2 is YFSETQ. The CDR3 covers 14 residues. Unmatched junction bases numbered 4, after V lost 5 bases and J lost 2 bases. The CDR3 DNA reads as TGCGCCAGCAGGGGGACAGGCTTCACAGATACGCAGTATTTT. This gives the protein CASRGTGFTDTQYF.

The chain employs TRBV7-9 and TRBJ2-3; 8 bases are a match to TRBD2. The CDR3 extends over 18 amino acids. The V segment lost 0 bases and the J segment 4 bases; nucleotides outside the gene matches: 12. Germline V gene sequence: CDR1 SEHNR, CDR2 FQNEAQ (reference sequence). The CDR3 region has the DNA TGTGCCAGCAGCTTAGCGTTCGGTTCGGGAGGGCCAGCAGATACGCAGTATTTT. It encodes CASSLAFGSGGPADTQYF.

Note on this clone: The same CDR3 can be traced to other DNA sequences in this sample. The rearrangement joins TRBV6-5 to TRBJ2-7; TRBD2 matches at 8 bases. The CDR3 is made up of 15 amino acids. The trim removed 2 bases at V and 1 base at J, leaving 4 bases unmatched. Germline V gene sequence: CDR1 MNHEY, CDR2 SVGAGI. The CDR3 protein is CASSYRASGSYEQYF. The CDR3 DNA reads as TGTGCCAGCAGTTACCGGGCTAGCGGGTCCTACGAGCAGTACTTC.

The chain uses TRBV5-5 and TRBJ2-5; 11 bases align to TRBD2. V trimming: 5 bases; J trimming: 0 bases; junction bases outside the gene matches: 9. Germline assignment: CDR1 SGHKS and CDR2 YYEKEE (reference sequence). This CDR3 region has 17 residues. CDR3 region: CASRPRQGLADQETQYF. The CDR3 coding sequence is TGTGCCAGCAGACCTAGACAGGGACTAGCGGACCAAGAGACCCAGTACTTC.

The rearrangement links TRBV28 to TRBJ2-1; 10 positions match TRBD2. Looked up from germline, CDR1 is MDHEN and CDR2 is SYDVKM. This CDR3 is built from 15 residues. Trimming at V came to 3 bases and at J to 7 bases, leaving 6 bases not matched to a gene. This CDR3 is CASSFPSGSDNEQFF. The CDR3 coding sequence is TGTGCCAGCAGTTTCCCTAGCGGGAGCGATAATGAGCAGTTCTTC.

V gene TRBV6-5 combines with J gene TRBJ1-6; D not resolved. V lost 0 bases, J lost 14 bases, and 11 bases lay in between. From germline, CDR1 is MNHEY and CDR2 SVGAGI. The CDR3 sequence is 13 residues long. The CDR3 nucleotides read TGTGCCAGCAGTTACTCTCGGACTCCTTCCCTCCACTTT. It is translated as CASSYSRTPSLHF.

The rearrangement uses TRBV19 and TRBJ2-1, with TRBD2 identical over 14 bases. The ends lost 3 bases at V and 12 bases at J; junction bases unmatched: 4. Per germline, CDR1 LNHDA and CDR2 SQIVND (reference sequence). The CDR3 is 14 residues long. CDR3 sequence: CASSIRLAGGRQFF. The CDR3 DNA is TGTGCCAGTAGTATTAGACTAGCGGGAGGGAGGCAGTTCTTC.

The chain links TRBV27 to TRBJ2-7; D is possibly TRBD1 (8 bases). The CDR3 runs to 15 residues. Trimming removed 4 bases from V and 1 base from J, with 14 bases in between. Germline V CDR1 and CDR2: MNHEY, SMNVEV (reference sequence). The CDR3 region is CASSWNRGGSYEQYF. The CDR3 DNA is TGTGCCAGCAGTTGGAACAGGGGGGGTTCCTACGAGCAGTACTTC.

The chain has TRBV11-3 and TRBJ2-5; D is perhaps TRBD1 (5 bases). The V and J ends lost 1 base and 3 bases respectively, with 6 bases between them. The CDR3 covers 13 residues. The germline CDR1 and CDR2 sequences are SGHNT and YENEEA. The CDR3 loop reads CASSLVGEETQYF. The CDR3 DNA is TGTGCCAGCAGCTTAGTAGGGGAAGAGACCCAGTACTTC.

In DNA form, the CDR3 reads TGTGCCAGTACATGGGGTGGGGAGCCAAACACAGATACGCAGTATTTT. It specifies CASTWGGEPNTDTQYF. The J gene is TRBJ2-3, the V gene TRBV19; possibly TRBD2 for D (5 bases). The length of the CDR3 is 16 residues. CDR1 is LNHDA, CDR2 SQIVND, per germline (reference sequence). Trimming left V 7 bases short and J 2 bases short, with 19 bases between. The variable domain in full, completed from reference TRBV19 and TRBJ2-3, reads DGGITQSPKYLFRKEGQNVTLSCEQNLNHDAMYWYRQDPGQGLRLIYYSQIVNDFQKGDIAEGYSVSREKKESFPLTVTSAQKNPTAFYLCASTWGGEPNTDTQYFGPGTRLTVL.

This chain connects TRBV7-9 to TRBJ1-6; D might be TRBD1 (5 bases). Per germline, CDR1 SEHNR and CDR2 FQNEAQ (reference sequence). The V end was cut by 3 bases, the J end by 5 bases, with 5 bases between. The CDR3 length is 13 residues. The CDR3 loop reads CASSLTDNSPLHF. The CDR3 coding sequence is TGTGCCAGCAGCTTGACAGATAATTCACCCCTCCACTTT.

The rearrangement uses TRBV28 and TRBJ1-5; 7 bases are a match to TRBD1. The CDR3 is 14 amino acids. V shed 7 bases, J shed 2 bases, and the junction held 5 bases outside the gene matches. The germline V gene encodes CDR1 MDHEN and CDR2 SYDVKM. The CDR3 nucleotides read TGTGCCAGCAATTCGGGACAGCGCAATCAGCCCCAGCATTTT. It yields the protein CASNSGQRNQPQHF.

The chain combines TRBV11-2 with TRBJ2-1; 14 bases are shared with TRBD2. V was clipped by 5 bases and J by 7 bases; unmatched bases: 7. Per the germline V gene, CDR1 is SGHAT and CDR2 is FQNNGV. This CDR3 has 16 residues. For the CDR3, the DNA is TGTGCCAGCAGCCCAGCGGGACTAGCGGGAGTTAATGAGCAGTTCTTC. This gives the protein CASSPAGLAGVNEQFF. Variable domain in full (rest from reference TRBV11-2 and TRBJ2-1): EAGVAQSPRYKIIEKRQSVAFWCNPISGHATLYWYQQILGQGPKLLIQFQNNGVVDDSQLPKDRFSAERLKGVDSTLKIQPAKLEDSAVYLCASSPAGLAGVNEQFFGPGTRLTVL.